The 2 T cell receptor beta chains below were found in one sample sequenced in a study of cytomegalovirus exposure and HLA in healthy donors. With 60 Vbeta and 13 Jbeta primers, the PCR was carried out. Using immunoSEQ multiplex PCR, the repertoire was profiled, and TCRdb retains in-frame clones only, with some absent. This sample has around 130,000 clones, with approximately 78% found just once. Sequenced sample: PBMCs. These receptors were obtained from a human donor in good health.

The rearrangement uses TRBV25-1 and TRBJ2-7; D remains unclear. Between the trimmed V and J ends, which lost 1 base and 8 bases, there was a span of 6 bases. This CDR3 region has 11 residues. Germline lookup yields CDR1 MGHDK and CDR2 SYGVNS. This chain's CDR3 is CASSELVKQYF. CDR3 coding DNA: TGTGCCAGCAGTGAATTAGTAAAGCAGTACTTC.

The chain joins TRBV6-5 to TRBJ1-6, with D tentatively TRBD1 (6 bases). This CDR3 contains 15 residues. The V and J ends lost 0 bases and 7 bases respectively, with 10 bases between them. Germline V CDR1 and CDR2: MNHEY, SVGAGI. The chain's CDR3 is CASSYSGTLNSPLHF. CDR3 DNA sequence: TGTGCCAGCAGTTACTCGGGGACATTAAATTCACCCCTCCACTTT.